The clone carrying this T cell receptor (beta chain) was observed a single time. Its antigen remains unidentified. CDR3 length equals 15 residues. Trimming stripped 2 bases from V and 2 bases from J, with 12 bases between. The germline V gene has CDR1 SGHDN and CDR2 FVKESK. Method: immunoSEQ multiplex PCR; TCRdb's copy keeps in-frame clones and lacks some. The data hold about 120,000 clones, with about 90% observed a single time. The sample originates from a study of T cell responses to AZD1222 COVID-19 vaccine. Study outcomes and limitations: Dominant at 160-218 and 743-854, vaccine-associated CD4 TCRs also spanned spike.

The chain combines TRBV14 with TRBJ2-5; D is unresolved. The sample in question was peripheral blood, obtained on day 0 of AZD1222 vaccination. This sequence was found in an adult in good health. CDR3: CASSQFGGKQETQYF. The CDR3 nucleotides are TGTGCCAGCAGCCAATTCGGTGGGAAACAAGAGACCCAGTACTTC.